The 8 T cell receptor beta chains below come from one sample, sequenced in a study of shared clonotypes between healthy human individuals. TCRdb keeps only in-frame clones here, not all; method: immunoSEQ multiplex PCR. The data contain just over 2,000,000 clones, approximately 95% of them singletons. CD45RO-negative, CCR7-selected cells formed the naive CD8 fraction, which excluded terminally differentiated effector memory CD45RA+ cells. Sample: naive CD8+ T cells sorted from blood. These receptors originate from a man aged 18 to 29 in good health.

CDR3 nucleotides: TGTGCCACCAGCAGAGATCAGGAGGGTACTGGAAACACCATATATTTT. Amino acid sequence: CATSRDQEGTGNTIYF. The chain links TRBV15 to TRBJ1-3; D is uncertain. This CDR3 comprises 16 residues. V lost 0 bases, J lost 2 bases, and 11 bases lay in between. Germline CDR1 LNHNV, CDR2 YYDKDF (reference sequence).

The rearrangement links TRBV7-6 to TRBJ2-3; 9 bases line up with TRBD2. In germline, CDR1 is SGHVS, CDR2 FNYEAQ. There are 17 residues in the CDR3. J was trimmed by 3 bases and V by 5 bases; bases with no gene match: 12. CDR3 region: CASSQKVAGDLTDTQYF. DNA of the CDR3: TGTGCCAGCAGCCAAAAGGTAGCGGGAGATTTGACAGATACGCAGTATTTT.

The V call is TRBV10-3, the J call TRBJ2-3; D gene uncertain. Germline loops: CDR1 ENHRY, CDR2 SYGVKD. This CDR3 is 15 amino acids long. V was trimmed by 0 bases and J by 0 bases, leaving 7 bases between them. The CDR3 is CAISESAGSTDTQYF. The DNA of the CDR3 is TGTGCCATCAGTGAGTCAGCTGGGAGCACAGATACGCAGTATTTT.

This chain uses TRBV7-9 with TRBJ2-2; D tentatively fits TRBD1 or TRBD2 (5 bases each). The germline V and J ends were trimmed by 6 bases and 0 bases, with 11 bases remaining between them. This CDR3 is 15 amino acids long. From germline, CDR1 is SEHNR and CDR2 FQNEAQ (reference sequence). CDR3: CASRDTGTNTGELFF. CDR3 nucleotide sequence: TGTGCCAGCAGGGACACCGGGACGAACACCGGGGAGCTGTTTTTT.

The gene calls are TRBV6-1 and TRBJ2-7; D may match TRBD1 or TRBD2 (5 bases each). Germline CDR1 and CDR2: MNHNS and SASEGT. The CDR3 sequence is 15 residues long. Trimming shortened V by 1 base and J by 4 bases, and 14 bases separated the two germline ends. CDR3 in amino acids: CASSEGGGVFYEQYF. In DNA form, the CDR3 reads TGTGCCAGCAGTGAAGGTGGGGGAGTGTTTTACGAGCAGTACTTC.

The genes are TRBV6-1 and TRBJ2-5, with D tentatively TRBD2 (7 bases). This CDR3 comprises 13 residues. Trimming took 6 bases from V and 5 from J, leaving 13 bases between them. Germline V gives CDR1 MNHNS, CDR2 SASEGT. This chain's CDR3 is CASRGGPRETQYF. In DNA, the CDR3 is TGTGCCAGCAGGGGGGGGCCACGGGAGACCCAGTACTTC.

The V gene is TRBV15, the J gene TRBJ2-1; weak D call: TRBD2 (6 bases). Per germline, CDR1 LNHNV and CDR2 YYDKDF (reference sequence). The CDR3 totals 13 residues. The V end was cut by 8 bases, the J end by 4 bases, with 12 bases between. The CDR3 here is CATSVGGYNEQFF. CDR3 nucleotides: TGTGCCACCTCGGTGGGAGGTTACAATGAGCAGTTCTTC.

This clone was picked up one time. The chain couples TRBV6-5 to TRBJ1-2; 8 nucleotides match TRBD1. The CDR3 consists of 14 residues. Germline-derived CDR1 and CDR2 are MNHEY and SVGAGI. With 5 bases clipped from V and 5 bases from J, the junction kept 7 bases outside the gene matches. DNA for the CDR3: TGTGCCAGCAGTACCGGGACAGGACTTTATGGCTACACCTTC. It yields the protein CASSTGTGLYGYTF.